The clone carrying this TCR beta chain turned up a few times. The sample originates from a study of T-cell reconstitution after alpha-beta-depleted transplantation in children. J gave up 11 bases and V 8 bases, and 16 bases lay outside the gene matches. The CDR3 loop spans 15 amino acids. CDR1 WSHSY and CDR2 SAAADI come from the germline V gene. Unique molecular identifiers were incorporated during preparation of the TCRbeta library. TCRdb re-derived calls from the PCR reads in MiXCR, one entry per CDR3 protein. The data hold about 360,000 distinct CDR3 sequences, with roughly 13% observed a single time.

The sample here was PBMCs, taken from the stem cell graft. The chain combines TRBV10-2 with TRBJ1-5; 9 positions agree with TRBD1. The source is a human donor who donated a stem cell graft to a child with Fanconi anemia. Written as DNA, the CDR3 is TGCGCCAGCGGGGACTCCGCGGGACAGGGTGGGTCCCAGCATTTT. Its protein product is CASGDSAGQGGSQHF.